Listed below are T cell receptor beta chains from one sample, sequenced in a study of cytomegalovirus exposure and HLA in healthy donors. Produced via immunoSEQ multiplex PCR; TCRdb's table is partial and in-frame only. The sample includes under 200,000 clones, 70% to 90% of them seen just once. Material for sequencing was PBMCs. Receptor source: a young man in good health and CMV-seropositive. The CDR3 runs from the conserved cysteine through the conserved F or W. Fields, in order: V gene, J gene, clone size, D gene, CDR3 protein, CDR3 DNA. A D gene is named only where the DNA matches it firmly. Part of the rows lack a size; the others show once, few, many or a class for expanded clones.

>TRBV5-6|TRBJ2-1|NA|NA
CASRTGRYNEQFF
TGTGCCAGCAGGACAGGACGTTACAATGAGCAGTTCTTC
>TRBV6-5|TRBJ2-1|NA|TRBD2
CASSYSGSGGNEQFF
TGTGCCAGCAGTTACTCCGGTAGCGGGGGCAATGAGCAGTTCTTC
>TRBV5-1|TRBJ2-5|once|TRBD2
CASIRSGGQETQYF
TGCGCCAGCATCCGATCGGGGGGACAAGAGACCCAGTACTTC
>TRBV5-4|TRBJ2-3|NA|NA
CASSSESADTQYF
TGTGCCAGCAGCTCTGAAAGCGCAGATACGCAGTATTTT
>TRBV2|TRBJ2-1|NA|TRBD1
CASVSPRGLEQFF
TGTGCCAGCGTTTCTCCCAGGGGGCTTGAGCAGTTCTTC
>TRBV5-1|TRBJ2-2|once|NA
CASSLGAGLTGELFF
TGCGCCAGCAGCTTGGGGGCAGGGCTTACCGGGGAGCTGTTTTTT
>TRBV12-5|TRBJ2-2|NA|TRBD2
CASALVLPLAGGSTGELFF
TGTGCTAGTGCCTTGGTACTACCCTTAGCGGGGGGGTCCACCGGGGAGCTGTTTTTT
>TRBV5-1|TRBJ2-3|NA|NA
CASAIRGSGDTQYF
TGCGCCAGCGCCATCCGGGGTTCGGGAGATACGCAGTATTTT
>TRBV7-2|TRBJ1-1|NA|NA
CASSLGRTNTEAFF
TGTGCCAGCAGCTTGGGCAGAACGAACACTGAAGCTTTCTTT
>TRBV7-9|TRBJ2-5|NA|NA
CSSSTVEGTQYF
TGTTCCAGCAGCACAGTTGAGGGGACCCAGTACTTC
>TRBV27|TRBJ1-2|NA|NA
CASSRGGYYGYTF
TGTGCCAGCAGTAGAGGGGGTTACTATGGCTACACCTTC
>TRBV7-6|TRBJ2-2|NA|NA
CASSSRPQGLNTGELFF
TGTGCCAGCAGCTCCAGGCCACAGGGTCTAAACACCGGGGAGCTGTTTTTT
>TRBV27|TRBJ2-7|NA|TRBD2
CASSSLLARGTYEQYF
TGTGCCAGCAGTTCCTTACTAGCGAGGGGTACCTACGAGCAGTACTTC